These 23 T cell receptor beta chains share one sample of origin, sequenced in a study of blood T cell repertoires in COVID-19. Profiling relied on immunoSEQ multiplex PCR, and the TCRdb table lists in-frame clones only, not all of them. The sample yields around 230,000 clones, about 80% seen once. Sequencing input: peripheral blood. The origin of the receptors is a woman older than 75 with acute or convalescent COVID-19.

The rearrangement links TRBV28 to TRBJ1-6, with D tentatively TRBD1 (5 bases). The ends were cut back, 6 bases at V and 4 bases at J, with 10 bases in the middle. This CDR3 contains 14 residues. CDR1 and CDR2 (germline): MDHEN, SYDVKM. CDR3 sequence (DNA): TGTGCCAGCAGAGGGGCAGCATATAATTCACCCCTCCACTTT. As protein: CASRGAAYNSPLHF.

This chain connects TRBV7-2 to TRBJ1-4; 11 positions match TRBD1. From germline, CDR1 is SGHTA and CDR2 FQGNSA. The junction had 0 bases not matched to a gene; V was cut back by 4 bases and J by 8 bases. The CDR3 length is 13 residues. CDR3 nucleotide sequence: TGTGCCAGCAGCTGGACAGGGGGCGAAAAACTGTTTTTT. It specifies CASSWTGGEKLFF. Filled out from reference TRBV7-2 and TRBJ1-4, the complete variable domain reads GAGVSQSPSNKVTEKGKDVELRCDPISGHTALYWYRQSLGQGLEFLIYFQGNSAPDKSGLPSDRFSAERTGGSVSTLTIQRTQQEDSAVYLCASSWTGGEKLFFGSGTQLSVL.

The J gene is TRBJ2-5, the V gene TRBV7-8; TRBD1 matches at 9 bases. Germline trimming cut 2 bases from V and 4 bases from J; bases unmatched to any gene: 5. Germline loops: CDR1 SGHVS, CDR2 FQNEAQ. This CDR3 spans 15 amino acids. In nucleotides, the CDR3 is TGTGCCAGCAGCTTACACGGGACAGGGTCAGAGACCCAGTACTTC. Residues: CASSLHGTGSETQYF.

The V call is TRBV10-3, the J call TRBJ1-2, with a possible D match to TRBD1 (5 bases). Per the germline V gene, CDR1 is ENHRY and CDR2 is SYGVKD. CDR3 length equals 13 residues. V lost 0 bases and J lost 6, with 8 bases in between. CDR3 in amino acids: CAISESGDDGYTF. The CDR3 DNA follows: TGTGCCATCAGTGAGTCAGGGGATGATGGCTACACCTTC.

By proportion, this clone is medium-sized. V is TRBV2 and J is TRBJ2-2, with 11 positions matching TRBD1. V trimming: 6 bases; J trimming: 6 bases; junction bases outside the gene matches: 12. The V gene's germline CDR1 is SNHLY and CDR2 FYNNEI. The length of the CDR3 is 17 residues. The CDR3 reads CASRAPFRDRGAGELFF. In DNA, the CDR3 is TGTGCCAGCAGGGCCCCCTTCAGGGACAGGGGGGCCGGGGAGCTGTTTTTT.

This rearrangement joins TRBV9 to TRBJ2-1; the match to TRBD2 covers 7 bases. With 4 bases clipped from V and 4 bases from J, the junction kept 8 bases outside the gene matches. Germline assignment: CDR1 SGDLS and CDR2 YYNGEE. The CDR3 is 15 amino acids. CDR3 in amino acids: CASSPMTSQYNEQFF. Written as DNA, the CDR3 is TGTGCCAGCAGCCCCATGACTAGCCAGTACAATGAGCAGTTCTTC.

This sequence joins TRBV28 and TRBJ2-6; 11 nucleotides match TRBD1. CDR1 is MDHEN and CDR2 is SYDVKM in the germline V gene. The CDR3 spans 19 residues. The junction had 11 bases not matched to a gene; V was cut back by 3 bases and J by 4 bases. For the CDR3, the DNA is TGTGCCAGCAGTTTTCAGGGACAGGGGGGAGTAACCGGGGCCAACGTCCTGACTTTC. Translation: CASSFQGQGGVTGANVLTF.

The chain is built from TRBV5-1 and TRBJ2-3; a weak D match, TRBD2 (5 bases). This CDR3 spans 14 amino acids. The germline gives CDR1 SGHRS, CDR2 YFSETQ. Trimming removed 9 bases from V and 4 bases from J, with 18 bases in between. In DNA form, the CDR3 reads TGCGCCACCCTCCTTTCACCCGGGGCAGATACGCAGTATTTT. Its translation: CATLLSPGADTQYF.

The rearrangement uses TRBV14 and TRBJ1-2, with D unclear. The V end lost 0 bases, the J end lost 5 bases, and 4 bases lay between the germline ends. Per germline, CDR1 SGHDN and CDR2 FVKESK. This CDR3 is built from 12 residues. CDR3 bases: TGTGCCAGCAGCCAAGACTATTATGGCTACACCTTC. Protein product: CASSQDYYGYTF.

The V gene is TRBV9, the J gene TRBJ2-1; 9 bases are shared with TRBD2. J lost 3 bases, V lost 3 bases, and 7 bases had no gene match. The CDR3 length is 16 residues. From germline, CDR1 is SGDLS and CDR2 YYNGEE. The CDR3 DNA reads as TGTGCCAGCAGCGAGTGGTCTAGCGGGGACTACAATGAGCAGTTCTTC. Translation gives CASSEWSSGDYNEQFF.

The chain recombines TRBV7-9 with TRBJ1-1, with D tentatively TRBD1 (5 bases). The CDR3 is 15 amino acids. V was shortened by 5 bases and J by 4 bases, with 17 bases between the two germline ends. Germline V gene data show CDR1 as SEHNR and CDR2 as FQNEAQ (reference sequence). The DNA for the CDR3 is TGTGCCAGCAGCCAAACGTCCGGGCAGGGCACTGAAGCTTTCTTT. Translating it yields CASSQTSGQGTEAFF.

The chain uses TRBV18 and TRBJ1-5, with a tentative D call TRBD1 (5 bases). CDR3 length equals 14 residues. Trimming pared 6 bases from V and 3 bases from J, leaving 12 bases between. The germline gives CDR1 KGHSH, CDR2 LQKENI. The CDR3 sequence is CASSLGVSNQPQHF. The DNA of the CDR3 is TGTGCCAGCTCCCTAGGGGTCTCCAATCAGCCCCAGCATTTT.

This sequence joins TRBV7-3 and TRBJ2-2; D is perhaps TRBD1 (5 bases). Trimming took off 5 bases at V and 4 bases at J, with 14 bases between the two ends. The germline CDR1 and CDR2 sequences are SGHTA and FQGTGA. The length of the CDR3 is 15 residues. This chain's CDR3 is CASSQSAGFTGELFF. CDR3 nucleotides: TGTGCCAGCAGCCAATCGGCAGGGTTCACCGGGGAGCTGTTTTTT.

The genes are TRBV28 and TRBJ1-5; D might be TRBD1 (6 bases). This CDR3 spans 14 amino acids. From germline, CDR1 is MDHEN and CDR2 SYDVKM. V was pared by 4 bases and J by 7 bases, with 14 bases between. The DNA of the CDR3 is TGTGCCAGCAGTTCCAGGGGAGCAGGGCAGCCCCAGCATTTT. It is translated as CASSSRGAGQPQHF.

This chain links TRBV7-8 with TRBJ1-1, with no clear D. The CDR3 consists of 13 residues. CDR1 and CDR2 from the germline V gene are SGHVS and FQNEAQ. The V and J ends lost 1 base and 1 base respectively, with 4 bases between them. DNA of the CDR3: TGTGCCAGCAGCTTAGTCGGGAACACTGAAGCTTTCTTT. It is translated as CASSLVGNTEAFF.

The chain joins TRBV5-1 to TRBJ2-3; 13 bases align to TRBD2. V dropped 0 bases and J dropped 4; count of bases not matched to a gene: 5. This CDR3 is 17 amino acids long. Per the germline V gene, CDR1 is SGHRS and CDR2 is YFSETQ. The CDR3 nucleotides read TGCGCCAGCAGCTTGGGGACTAGCGGGGGTGGCCCAGATACGCAGTATTTT. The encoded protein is CASSLGTSGGGPDTQYF.

CDR3 residues: CASSLGQHTEAFF. The DNA of the CDR3 is TGCGCCAGCAGCTTAGGACAGCATACTGAAGCTTTCTTT. The chain has TRBV5-1 and TRBJ1-1, with D maybe TRBD1 (6 bases). Germline loops: CDR1 SGHRS, CDR2 YFSETQ. V lost 2 bases, J lost 5 bases, and 10 bases lay in between. The CDR3 is made up of 13 amino acids.

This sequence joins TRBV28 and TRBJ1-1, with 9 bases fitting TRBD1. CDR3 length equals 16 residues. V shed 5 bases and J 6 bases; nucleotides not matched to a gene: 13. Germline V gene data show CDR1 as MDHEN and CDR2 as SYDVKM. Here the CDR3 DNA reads TGTGCCAGCAGTCTTCTGATGGGACAGGGCCGTCCTGAAGCTTTCTTT. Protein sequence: CASSLLMGQGRPEAFF.

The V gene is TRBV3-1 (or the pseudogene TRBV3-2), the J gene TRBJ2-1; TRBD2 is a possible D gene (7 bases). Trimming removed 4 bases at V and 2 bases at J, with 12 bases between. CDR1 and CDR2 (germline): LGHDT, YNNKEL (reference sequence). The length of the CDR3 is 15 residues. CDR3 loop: CASSPRGAAYNEQFF. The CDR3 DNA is TGTGCCAGCAGCCCCCGGGGGGCCGCCTACAATGAGCAGTTCTTC.

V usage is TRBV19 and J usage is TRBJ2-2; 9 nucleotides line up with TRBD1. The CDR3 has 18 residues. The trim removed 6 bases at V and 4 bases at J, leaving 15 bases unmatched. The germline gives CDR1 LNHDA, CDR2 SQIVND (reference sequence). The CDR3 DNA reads TGTGCCAGTAGCCCTATGGACAGGGGTGGAGCGGGCACCGGGGAGCTGTTTTTT. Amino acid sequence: CASSPMDRGGAGTGELFF.

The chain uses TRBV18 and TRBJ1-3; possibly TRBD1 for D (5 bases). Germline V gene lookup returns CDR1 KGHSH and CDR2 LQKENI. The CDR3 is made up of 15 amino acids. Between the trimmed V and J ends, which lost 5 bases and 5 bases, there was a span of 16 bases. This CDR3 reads CASSSRQSTRNTIYF. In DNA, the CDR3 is TGTGCCAGCTCATCGCGACAGTCTACAAGAAACACCATATATTTT.

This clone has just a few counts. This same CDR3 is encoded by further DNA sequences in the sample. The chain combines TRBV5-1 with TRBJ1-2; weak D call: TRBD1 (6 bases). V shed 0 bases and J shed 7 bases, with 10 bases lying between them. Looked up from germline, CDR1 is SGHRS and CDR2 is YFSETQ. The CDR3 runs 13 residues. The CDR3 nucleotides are TGCGCCAGCAGCTTGGGCCAGGGGTTTGGCTACACCTTC. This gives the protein CASSLGQGFGYTF.

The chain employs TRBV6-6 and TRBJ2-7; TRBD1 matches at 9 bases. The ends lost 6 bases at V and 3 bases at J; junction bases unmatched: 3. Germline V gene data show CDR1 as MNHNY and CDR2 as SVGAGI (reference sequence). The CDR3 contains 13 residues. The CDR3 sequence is CASRLGQGYEQYF. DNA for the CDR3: TGTGCCAGCAGGTTGGGACAGGGCTACGAGCAGTACTTC.